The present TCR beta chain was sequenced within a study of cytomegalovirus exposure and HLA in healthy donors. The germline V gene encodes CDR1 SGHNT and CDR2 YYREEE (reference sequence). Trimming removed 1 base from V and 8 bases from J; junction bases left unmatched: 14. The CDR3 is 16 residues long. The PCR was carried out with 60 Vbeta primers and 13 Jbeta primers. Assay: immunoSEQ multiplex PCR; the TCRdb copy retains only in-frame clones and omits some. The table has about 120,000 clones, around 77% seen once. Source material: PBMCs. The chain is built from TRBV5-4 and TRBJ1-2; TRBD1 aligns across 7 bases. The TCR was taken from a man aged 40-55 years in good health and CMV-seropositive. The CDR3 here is CASSLPWGTDYDGYTF. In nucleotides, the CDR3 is TGTGCCAGCAGCTTGCCATGGGGGACAGACTATGACGGCTACACCTTC.